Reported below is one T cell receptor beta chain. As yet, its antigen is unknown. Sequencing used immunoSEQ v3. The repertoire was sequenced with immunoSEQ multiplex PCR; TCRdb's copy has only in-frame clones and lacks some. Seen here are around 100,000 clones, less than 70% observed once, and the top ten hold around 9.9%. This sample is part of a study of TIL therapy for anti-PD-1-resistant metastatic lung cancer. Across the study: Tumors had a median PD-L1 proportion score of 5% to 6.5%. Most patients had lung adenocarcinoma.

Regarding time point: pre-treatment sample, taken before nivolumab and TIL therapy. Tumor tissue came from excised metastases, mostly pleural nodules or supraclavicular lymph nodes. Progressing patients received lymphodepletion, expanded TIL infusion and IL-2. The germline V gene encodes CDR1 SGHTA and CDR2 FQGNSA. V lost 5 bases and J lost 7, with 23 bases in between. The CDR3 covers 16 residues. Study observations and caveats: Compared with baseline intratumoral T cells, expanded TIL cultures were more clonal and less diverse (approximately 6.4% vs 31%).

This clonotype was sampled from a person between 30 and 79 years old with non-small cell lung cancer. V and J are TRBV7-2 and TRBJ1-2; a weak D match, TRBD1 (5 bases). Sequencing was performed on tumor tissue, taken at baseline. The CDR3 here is CASSPIRQGWGGGYTF. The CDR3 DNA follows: TGTGCCAGCAGCCCGATAAGGCAGGGCTGGGGTGGTGGCTACACCTTC.